The 13 T cell receptor beta chains given below trace back to one sample, sequenced in a study of blood T cell repertoires in COVID-19. Clones were read by immunoSEQ multiplex PCR, and TCRdb kept only the in-frame ones, dropping some. The top ten hold over 4.5% of the sample, which has approximately 360,000 clones, around four fifths seen once. The sample taken for sequencing was PBMCs or T cells enriched from blood (not recorded which). The receptors were gathered from a woman in her forties or fifties who had recovered from COVID-19.

This clone was detected only a few times. The CDR3 nucleotides read TGTGCCAGCAGTTTTGACAATCGGCCGCATAATTCACCCCTCCACTTT. It translates to CASSFDNRPHNSPLHF. The chain joins TRBV28 to TRBJ1-6; no clear D. Germline assignment: CDR1 MDHEN and CDR2 SYDVKM. This CDR3 contains 16 residues. Trimming took off 3 bases at V and 5 bases at J, with 14 bases between the two ends.

The V call is TRBV4-1, the J call TRBJ1-2, with TRBD1 as a possible D gene (5 bases). CDR3 size: 15 residues. The germline gives CDR1 MGHRA, CDR2 YSYEKL. The V and J ends lost 1 base and 0 bases respectively, with 9 bases between them. CDR3 in DNA: TGCGCCAGCAGCCAAGGAGTCAGGGCTAACTATGGCTACACCTTC. Amino acid sequence: CASSQGVRANYGYTF.

The CDR3 sequence is CASSPGVSGGWNTQYF. The CDR3 nucleotides read TGTGCCAGCAGCCCCGGGGTGAGCGGGGGGTGGAATACGCAGTATTTT. The chain combines TRBV11-1 with TRBJ2-3; 9 bases align to TRBD2. The CDR3 contains 16 residues. Germline CDR1 reads SGHAT; CDR2 reads FQDESV (reference sequence). The V gene end was trimmed by 5 bases and the J gene end by 7 bases; junction bases not matched to a gene: 13. The full variable domain, its missing parts supplied by reference TRBV11-1 and TRBJ2-3, is EAEVAQSPRYKITEKSQAVAFWCDPISGHATLYWYRQILGQGPELLVQFQDESVVDDSQLPKDRFSAERLKGVDSTLKIQPAELGDSAMYLCASSPGVSGGWNTQYFGPGTRLTVL.

The chain is built from TRBV5-1 and TRBJ2-2; D perhaps matches TRBD1 (5 bases). This CDR3 has 14 residues. The V gene's germline CDR1 is SGHRS and CDR2 YFSETQ. With 6 bases removed from V and 0 bases from J, the gap between germline ends came to 9 bases. CDR3 sequence: CASTAGTNTGELFF. The CDR3 DNA follows: TGCGCCAGCACGGCAGGGACGAACACCGGGGAGCTGTTTTTT. Full variable domain (remainder filled in from reference TRBV5-1 and TRBJ2-2): KAGVTQTPRYLIKTRGQQVTLSCSPISGHRSVSWYQQTPGQGLQFLFEYFSETQRNKGNFPGRFSGRQFSNSRSEMNVSTLELGDSALYLCASTAGTNTGELFFGEGSRLTVL.

Only a few counts were recorded for this clone. The chain has TRBV30 and TRBJ1-1, with D uncertain. The CDR3 has 12 amino acids. Germline-derived CDR1 and CDR2 are GTSNPN and SVGIG (reference sequence). The V end was cut by 0 bases, the J end by 7 bases, with 9 bases between. CDR3 DNA: TGTGCCTGGAGTGTAAGGAGGAATGAAGCTTTCTTT. Amino acids: CAWSVRRNEAFF.

This chain uses TRBV20-1 with TRBJ2-1, with D maybe TRBD2 (6 bases). The CDR3 spans 15 residues. V was trimmed by 3 bases and J by 8 bases, leaving 20 bases between them. From germline, CDR1 is DFQATT and CDR2 SNEGSKA (reference sequence). CDR3 region: CSASGTGLPGDEQFF. The CDR3 region has the DNA TGCAGTGCTAGTGGGACTGGCCTCCCGGGCGATGAGCAGTTCTTC.

The chain combines TRBV11-3 with TRBJ2-2; the D gene is possibly TRBD2 (6 bases). CDR3 length equals 14 residues. V lost 1 base to trimming and J lost 4 bases, with 7 bases between them. The germline CDR1 and CDR2 sequences are SGHNT and YENEEA. The CDR3 spells CASSLGRGTGELFF. CDR3 DNA sequence: TGTGCCAGCAGCTTAGGGCGGGGCACCGGGGAGCTGTTTTTT.

This chain links TRBV2 with TRBJ1-4; D not certain. V lost 4 bases and J 4 bases, leaving 7 bases between the germline ends. The CDR3 runs to 13 residues. Germline V gene sequence: CDR1 SNHLY, CDR2 FYNNEI. This CDR3 reads CASSVRSNEKLFF. The CDR3 DNA reads TGTGCCAGCAGTGTGAGGAGTAATGAAAAACTGTTTTTT.

The CDR3, as DNA: TGTGCCAGCAGCGTAGGACCCCCAGGGACAGTTACCGGGGAGCTGTTTTTT. Translated: CASSVGPPGTVTGELFF. The chain is built from TRBV9 and TRBJ2-2, with 7 bases fitting TRBD1. The J segment lost 5 bases and the V segment lost 0 bases, leaving 10 bases of the junction unmatched. The CDR3 totals 17 residues. The germline CDR1 and CDR2 sequences are SGDLS and YYNGEE. Full variable domain (remainder filled in from reference TRBV9 and TRBJ2-2): DSGVTQTPKHLITATGQRVTLRCSPRSGDLSVYWYQQSLDQGLQFLIQYYNGEERAKGNILERFSAQQFPDLHSELNLSSLELGDSALYFCASSVGPPGTVTGELFFGEGSRLTVL.

The rearrangement joins TRBV9 to TRBJ1-6; 10 nucleotides match TRBD1. The ends lost 4 bases at V and 9 bases at J; junction bases unmatched: 7. Germline assignment: CDR1 SGDLS and CDR2 YYNGEE. This CDR3 is 15 amino acids long. CDR3 region: CASSLDRGDGSPLHF. Written as DNA, the CDR3 is TGTGCCAGCAGCCTGGACAGGGGGGATGGTTCACCCCTCCACTTT.

This chain links TRBV6-4 with TRBJ1-3; D remains unclear. Trimming took 11 bases from V and 0 from J, leaving 17 bases between them. CDR1 and CDR2 (germline): MRHNA, SNTAGT. This CDR3 is built from 15 residues. The CDR3 nucleotides read TGTGCCGGATCCAGAGACTTACTCTCTGGAAACACCATATATTTT. Amino acid sequence: CAGSRDLLSGNTIYF.

The V and J genes are TRBV5-3 and TRBJ1-2; a possible D gene is TRBD1 (6 bases). TRBV5-3 is noted as an ORF with a role that remains uncertain. The V gene lost 5 bases and the J gene lost 7 bases, with 15 bases spanning the gap. This CDR3 comprises 13 residues. The CDR3 nucleotides are TGTGCCAGAAGTGTAGACAGGAGTCTTGGCTACACCTTC. Residues: CARSVDRSLGYTF.

J is TRBJ1-4 and V is TRBV4-2; TRBD1 matches at 7 bases. With 1 base clipped from V and 7 bases from J, the junction kept 12 bases outside the gene matches. Germline-derived CDR1 and CDR2 are LGHNA and YNFKEQ. This CDR3 is built from 17 residues. The CDR3 DNA sequence: TGTGCCAGCAGCCAAGGCCCGACAGGGTCGGAAAGTGAAAAACTGTTTTTT. It translates to CASSQGPTGSESEKLFF.